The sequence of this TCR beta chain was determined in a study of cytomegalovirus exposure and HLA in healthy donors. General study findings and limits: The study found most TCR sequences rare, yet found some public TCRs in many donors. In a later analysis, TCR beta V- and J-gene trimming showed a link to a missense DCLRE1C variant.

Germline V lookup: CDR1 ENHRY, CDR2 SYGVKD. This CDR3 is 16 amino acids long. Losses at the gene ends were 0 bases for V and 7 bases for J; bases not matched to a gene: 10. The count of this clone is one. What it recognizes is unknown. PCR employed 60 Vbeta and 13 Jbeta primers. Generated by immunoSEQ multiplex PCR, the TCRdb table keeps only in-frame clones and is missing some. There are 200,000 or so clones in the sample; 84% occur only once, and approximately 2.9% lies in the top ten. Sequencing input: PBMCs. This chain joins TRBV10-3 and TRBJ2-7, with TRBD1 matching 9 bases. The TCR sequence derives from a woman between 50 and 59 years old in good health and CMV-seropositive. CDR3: CAISESTGTGSGEQYF. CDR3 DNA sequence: TGTGCCATCAGTGAGTCGACCGGGACAGGGTCGGGGGAGCAGTACTTC.